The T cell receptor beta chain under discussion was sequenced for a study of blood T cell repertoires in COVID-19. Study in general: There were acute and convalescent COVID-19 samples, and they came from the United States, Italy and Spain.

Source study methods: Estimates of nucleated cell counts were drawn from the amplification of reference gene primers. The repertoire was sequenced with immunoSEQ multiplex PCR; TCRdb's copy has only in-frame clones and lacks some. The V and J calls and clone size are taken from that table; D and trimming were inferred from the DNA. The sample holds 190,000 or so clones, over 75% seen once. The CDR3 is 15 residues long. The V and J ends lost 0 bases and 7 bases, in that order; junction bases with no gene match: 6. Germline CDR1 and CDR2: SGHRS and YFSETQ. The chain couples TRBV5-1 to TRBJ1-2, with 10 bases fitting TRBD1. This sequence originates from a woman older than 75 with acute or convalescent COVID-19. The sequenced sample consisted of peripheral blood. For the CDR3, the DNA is TGCGCCAGCAGCTTGGTGTGGGGACAGGGGCCTGGCTACACCTTC. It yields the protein CASSLVWGQGPGYTF.